The entry below describes one T cell receptor beta chain. The target antigen is unknown. With V trimmed by 3 bases and J by 3 bases, 6 bases remained unmatched. The CDR3 has 16 amino acids. In germline, CDR1 is LGHNA, CDR2 YSLEER. The data derive from a study of beta chain features in type 1 diabetes. The sequenced template was cDNA made from the entire isolated RNA. Libraries were prepared by immunoSEQ multiplex PCR; TCRdb keeps only in-frame clonotypes and omits some of them. The table shows roughly 380,000 clones, with 15% to 20% occurring only once. General study findings and limits: For cells with high TCR expression, cDNA sequencing could yield over-representation. Fewer junction insertions and more nucleotide deletions appeared in type 1 diabetes patients.

The authors took one heparinised blood draw, averaging about 120 mL, from each donor. This receptor was obtained from a woman between 18 and 30 years old in good health. V gene TRBV4-3 combines with J gene TRBJ2-5; 11 nucleotides align to TRBD1. The sequenced material came from naive CD4+ T cells from blood. As DNA, the CDR3 is TGCGCCAGCAGCCAGGGCCCGGGACAGGGGGAAGAGACCCAGTACTTC. This translates into CASSQGPGQGEETQYF.